Below, 19 T cell receptor beta chains from the same sample are listed, as sequenced in a study of cytomegalovirus exposure and HLA in healthy donors. Assay: immunoSEQ multiplex PCR; the TCRdb copy retains only in-frame clones and omits some. In the table there are 95,000 to 150,000 clones, roughly 89% of which are singletons. The sequenced sample was PBMCs. Receptors were obtained from a woman aged 18-29 years in good health and CMV-seronegative.

This clone was seen a single time. CDR3 sequence reads: CASSVDSYGYTF. The CDR3 coding sequence is TGTGCCAGCAGCGTAGACTCTTATGGCTACACCTTC. The chain carries TRBV9 and TRBJ1-2, with D hard to call. The V end lost 0 bases, the J end lost 5 bases, and 5 bases lay between the germline ends. The germline gives CDR1 SGDLS, CDR2 YYNGEE. The CDR3 is made up of 12 amino acids.

V and J are TRBV9 and TRBJ1-1; D gene uncertain. Germline assignment: CDR1 SGDLS and CDR2 YYNGEE. The CDR3 covers 13 residues. V dropped 4 bases and J dropped 6 bases, with 13 bases sitting between them. CDR3 sequence reads: CASSTADSPEAFF. The CDR3 coding sequence is TGTGCCAGCAGCACTGCTGATAGCCCTGAAGCTTTCTTT.

The V and J genes are TRBV28 and TRBJ2-1, with 12 bases fitting TRBD1. The germline V gene encodes CDR1 MDHEN and CDR2 SYDVKM. Losses at the gene ends were 4 bases for V and 6 bases for J; bases not matched to a gene: 4. The CDR3 extends over 15 amino acids. CDR3 sequence (DNA): TGTGCCAGCAGTTCCGGGACAGGGGGCCTCAATGAGCAGTTCTTC. This encodes CASSSGTGGLNEQFF. Variable domain in full (rest from reference TRBV28 and TRBJ2-1): DVKVTQSSRYLVKRTGEKVFLECVQDMDHENMFWYRQDPGLGLRLIYFSYDVKMKEKGDIPEGYSVSREKKERFSLILESASTNQTSMYLCASSSGTGGLNEQFFGPGTRLTVL.

V gene TRBV28 combines with J gene TRBJ1-5; 7 nucleotides line up with TRBD1. This CDR3 contains 13 residues. V lost 9 bases to trimming and J lost 6 bases; unmatched junction nucleotides: 8. Germline V gene sequence: CDR1 MDHEN, CDR2 SYDVKM. The CDR3 DNA sequence: TGTGCCAGTCTAACAGGGGATGGTCAGCCCCAGCATTTT. Protein sequence: CASLTGDGQPQHF.

The V gene is TRBV7-2, the J gene TRBJ1-4; perhaps TRBD1 as D (5 bases). CDR3 length: 15 residues. V was pared by 2 bases and J by 3 bases, with 10 bases between. The germline CDR1 and CDR2 sequences are SGHTA and FQGNSA. The CDR3 DNA is TGTGCCAGCAGCTTATGGGGGGATTCTAATGAAAAACTGTTTTTT. Protein: CASSLWGDSNEKLFF.

The chain employs TRBV9 and TRBJ1-6, with 7 bases identical to TRBD1. Germline V gives CDR1 SGDLS, CDR2 YYNGEE. With V trimmed by 4 bases and J by 10 bases, 8 bases remained unmatched. This CDR3 is built from 14 residues. This CDR3 is CASSSTGEGSPLHF. CDR3 DNA sequence: TGTGCCAGCAGCTCCACAGGGGAAGGATCACCCCTCCACTTT.

This clone appeared a single time. This sequence joins TRBV28 and TRBJ2-2; 9 bases match TRBD2. Losses at the gene ends were 4 bases for V and 7 bases for J; bases not matched to a gene: 10. Germline V gives CDR1 MDHEN, CDR2 SYDVKM. The CDR3 has 16 residues. CDR3 residues: CASSSPGTSRIGELFF. DNA for the CDR3: TGTGCCAGCAGTTCCCCCGGGACTAGCCGGATCGGGGAGCTGTTTTTT.

The rearrangement uses TRBV4-3 and TRBJ1-4; 9 nucleotides match TRBD1. The CDR3 covers 16 residues. V lost 1 base and J lost 8; bases outside the gene matches: 8. Germline lookup yields CDR1 LGHNA and CDR2 YSLEER. CDR3 in DNA: TGCGCCAGCAGCCAAGCTGGGGGGACAGGGTACGAAAAACTGTTTTTT. As protein: CASSQAGGTGYEKLFF.

In its sample, this clone was seen a few times. The CDR3 here is CASSPSGQGENIQYF. The CDR3 coding sequence is TGTGCCAGTAGTCCCTCGGGACAGGGTGAAAACATTCAGTACTTC. The J gene is TRBJ2-4, the V gene TRBV19; 9 nucleotides align to TRBD1. The CDR3 sequence is 15 residues long. The V and J ends lost 5 bases and 5 bases, in that order; junction bases with no gene match: 7. Per germline, CDR1 LNHDA and CDR2 SQIVND (reference sequence).

The chain recombines TRBV28 with TRBJ1-5; TRBD1 might be the D (5 bases). Per the germline V gene, CDR1 is MDHEN and CDR2 is SYDVKM. Trimming stripped 8 bases from V and 0 bases from J, with 11 bases between. The CDR3 spans 14 residues. This CDR3 reads CASLAGTSNQPQHF. CDR3 in DNA: TGTGCCAGCTTAGCGGGGACTAGCAATCAGCCCCAGCATTTT.

CDR3 in DNA: TGTGCCAGCAGCTTATTTCCCCTCGGGGGGTCTGGGGCCAACGTCCTGACTTTC. The encoded protein is CASSLFPLGGSGANVLTF. This chain joins TRBV7-2 and TRBJ2-6, with 7 bases that match TRBD2. The CDR3 extends over 18 amino acids. Germline CDR1 reads SGHTA; CDR2 reads FQGNSA. The V and J ends lost 2 bases and 1 base, in that order; junction bases with no gene match: 8. The variable domain in full, with the rest retrieved from reference TRBV7-2 and TRBJ2-6, is GAGVSQSPSNKVTEKGKDVELRCDPISGHTALYWYRQSLGQGLEFLIYFQGNSAPDKSGLPSDRFSAERTGGSVSTLTIQRTQQEDSAVYLCASSLFPLGGSGANVLTFGAGSRLTVL.

This sequence joins TRBV7-2 and TRBJ2-1, with D tentatively TRBD1 (6 bases). CDR1 and CDR2 (germline): SGHTA, FQGNSA. The germline V and J ends were trimmed by 3 bases and 9 bases, with 12 bases remaining between them. The CDR3 spans 13 residues. The CDR3 loop reads CASSFLGGGEQFF. In DNA form, the CDR3 reads TGTGCCAGCAGCTTTCTAGGGGGTGGTGAGCAGTTCTTC.

This clone was seen more than once but under ten times. The CDR3 sequence: CASSPAGEGYTF. CDR3 in DNA: TGTGCCAGCAGTCCTGCGGGGGAAGGCTACACCTTC. This chain uses TRBV27 with TRBJ1-2, with a tentative D call TRBD1 (5 bases). Between the trimmed V and J ends, which lost 5 bases and 8 bases, there was a span of 12 bases. Germline V gene lookup returns CDR1 MNHEY and CDR2 SMNVEV (reference sequence). This CDR3 spans 12 amino acids.

The chain couples TRBV30 to TRBJ2-7; the D gene is possibly TRBD2 (6 bases). Germline assignment: CDR1 GTSNPN and CDR2 SVGIG (reference sequence). CDR3 size: 14 residues. V was trimmed by 1 base and J by 2 bases, leaving 12 bases between them. In DNA, the CDR3 is TGTGCCTGGAGTGAAGGAGGCGGGGCCTACGAGCAGTACTTC. This translates into CAWSEGGGAYEQYF.

Details on this clone: The germline gene is not matched at one end of the junction; a read error may be the cause. The same CDR3 is also encoded by other DNA sequences in this sample. CDR3 coding DNA: TGTGCCTGGAGTTTACCTGGGGGGTTGGGTCAGCCCCAACATTTT. Translating gives CAWSLPGGLGQPQHF. The rearrangement joins TRBV30 to TRBJ1-5, with a possible D match to TRBD1 (5 bases). This CDR3 has 15 residues. CDR1 is GTSNPN and CDR2 is SVGIG in the germline V gene (reference sequence).

The CDR3 here is CASSSRPDNEQFF. The CDR3 DNA reads TGCGCCAGCAGCTCGAGGCCCGACAATGAGCAGTTCTTC. This rearrangement joins TRBV5-1 to TRBJ2-1; D is undetermined. This CDR3 has 13 residues. V lost 3 bases, J lost 5 bases, and 9 bases lay in between. Germline values: CDR1 SGHRS, CDR2 YFSETQ. The entire variable domain, with the rest obtained from reference TRBV5-1 and TRBJ2-1, is as follows: KAGVTQTPRYLIKTRGQQVTLSCSPISGHRSVSWYQQTPGQGLQFLFEYFSETQRNKGNFPGRFSGRQFSNSRSEMNVSTLELGDSALYLCASSSRPDNEQFFGPGTRLTVL.

The J gene is TRBJ2-3, the V gene TRBV7-9, with 8 bases lining up with TRBD1. The CDR3 consists of 15 residues. Looked up from germline, CDR1 is SEHNR and CDR2 is FQNEAQ (reference sequence). J lost 0 bases, V lost 5 bases, and 4 bases had no gene match. The CDR3 region is CASSQQGGSTDTQYF. The DNA for the CDR3 is TGTGCCAGCAGCCAACAGGGGGGTAGCACAGATACGCAGTATTTT.

The chain links TRBV18 to TRBJ1-3; TRBD1 is a possible D gene (5 bases). This CDR3 is 17 amino acids long. CDR1 is KGHSH and CDR2 is LQKENI in the germline V gene. The ends were cut back, 4 bases at V and 0 bases at J, with 16 bases in the middle. The CDR3 loop is CASSQSGAKLSGNTIYF. The CDR3 coding sequence is TGTGCCAGCTCACAGAGCGGGGCCAAACTCTCTGGAAACACCATATATTTT.

This clone showed up just once. The chain combines TRBV27 with TRBJ2-7; 11 bases agree with TRBD2. The length of the CDR3 is 15 residues. Unmatched junction bases numbered 4, after V lost 6 bases and J lost 0 bases. CDR1 is MNHEY and CDR2 is SMNVEV in the germline V gene (reference sequence). For the CDR3, the DNA is TGTGCCAGCAGACCAACTAGCGGGAGCTCCTACGAGCAGTACTTC. Protein product: CASRPTSGSSYEQYF.